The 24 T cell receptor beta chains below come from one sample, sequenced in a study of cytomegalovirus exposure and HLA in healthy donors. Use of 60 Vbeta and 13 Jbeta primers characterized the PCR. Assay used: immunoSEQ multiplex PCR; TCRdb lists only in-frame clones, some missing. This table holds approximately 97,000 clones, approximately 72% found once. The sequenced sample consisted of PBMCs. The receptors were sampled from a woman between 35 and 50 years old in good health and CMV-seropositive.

Here the CDR3 reads CASSFTSSYEQYF. CDR3 in DNA: TGCGCCAGCAGCTTTACCAGCTCCTACGAGCAGTACTTC. The chain employs TRBV5-1 and TRBJ2-7; D gene ambiguous. The CDR3 spans 13 residues. The V gene's germline CDR1 is SGHRS and CDR2 YFSETQ. With 2 bases removed from V and 0 bases from J, the gap between germline ends came to 6 bases.

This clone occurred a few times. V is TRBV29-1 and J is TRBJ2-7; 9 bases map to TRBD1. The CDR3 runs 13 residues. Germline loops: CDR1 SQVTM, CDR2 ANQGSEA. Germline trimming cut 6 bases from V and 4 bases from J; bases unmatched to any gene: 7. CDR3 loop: CSVMTGGSYEQYF. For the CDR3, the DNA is TGCAGCGTCATGACAGGGGGTAGTTACGAGCAGTACTTC.

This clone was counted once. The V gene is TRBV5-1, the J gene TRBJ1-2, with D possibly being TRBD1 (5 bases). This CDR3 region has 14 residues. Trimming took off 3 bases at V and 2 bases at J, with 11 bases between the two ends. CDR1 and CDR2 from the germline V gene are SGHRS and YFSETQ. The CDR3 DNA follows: TGCGCCAGCAGCTGGCGGGGGGAAAACTATGGCTACACCTTC. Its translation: CASSWRGENYGYTF.

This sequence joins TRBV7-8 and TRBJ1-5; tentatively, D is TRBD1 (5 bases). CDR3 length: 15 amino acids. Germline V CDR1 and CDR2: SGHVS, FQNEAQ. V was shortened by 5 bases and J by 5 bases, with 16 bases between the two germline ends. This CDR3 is CASSPWGLDDQPQHF. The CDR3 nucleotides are TGTGCCAGCAGCCCGTGGGGCCTGGACGATCAGCCCCAGCATTTT.

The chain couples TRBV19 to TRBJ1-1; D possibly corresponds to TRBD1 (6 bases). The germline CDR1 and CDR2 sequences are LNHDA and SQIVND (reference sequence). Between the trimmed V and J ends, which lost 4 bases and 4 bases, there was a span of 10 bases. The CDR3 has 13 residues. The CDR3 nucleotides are TGTGCCAGTAGTAACAGGGTTGGCACTGAAGCTTTCTTT. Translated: CASSNRVGTEAFF.

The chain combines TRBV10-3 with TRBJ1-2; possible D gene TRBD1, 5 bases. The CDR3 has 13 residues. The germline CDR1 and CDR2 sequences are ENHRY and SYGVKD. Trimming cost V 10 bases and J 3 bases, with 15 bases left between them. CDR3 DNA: TGTGCCAGCACCGGGGGGGGGTACTATGGCTACACCTTC. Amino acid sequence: CASTGGGYYGYTF.

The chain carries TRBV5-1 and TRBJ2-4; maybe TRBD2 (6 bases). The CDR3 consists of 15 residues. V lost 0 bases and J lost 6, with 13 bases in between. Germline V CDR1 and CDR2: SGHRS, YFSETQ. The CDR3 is CASSLEAGGGNIQYF. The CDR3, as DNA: TGCGCCAGCAGCTTGGAAGCGGGCGGCGGAAACATTCAGTACTTC.

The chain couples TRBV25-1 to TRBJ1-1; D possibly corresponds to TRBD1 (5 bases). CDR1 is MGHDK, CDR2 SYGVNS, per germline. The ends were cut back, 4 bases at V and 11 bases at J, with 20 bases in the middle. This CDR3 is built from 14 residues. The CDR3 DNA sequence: TGTGCCAGCAGTGTTTCTAGTGGGGCGGCTCGCGCTTTCTTT. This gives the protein CASSVSSGAARAFF.

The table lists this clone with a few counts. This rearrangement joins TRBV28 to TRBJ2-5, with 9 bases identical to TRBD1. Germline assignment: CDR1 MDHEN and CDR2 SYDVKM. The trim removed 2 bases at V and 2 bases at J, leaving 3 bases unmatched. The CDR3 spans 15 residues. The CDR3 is CASSLEGTGQETQYF. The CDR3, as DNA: TGTGCCAGCAGTTTAGAGGGGACAGGGCAAGAGACCCAGTACTTC.

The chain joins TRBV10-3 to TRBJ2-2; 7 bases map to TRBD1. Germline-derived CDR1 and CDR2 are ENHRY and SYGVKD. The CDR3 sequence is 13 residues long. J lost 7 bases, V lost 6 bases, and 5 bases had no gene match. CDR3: CAIRDRWHGELFF. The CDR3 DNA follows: TGTGCCATCAGGGACAGGTGGCACGGGGAGCTGTTTTTT.

The CDR3 here is CASSPFGGVRELFF. DNA for the CDR3: TGTGCCAGCAGCCCCTTCGGAGGGGTCCGGGAGCTGTTTTTT. The chain couples TRBV9 to TRBJ2-2; possibly TRBD2 for D (6 bases). Per germline, CDR1 SGDLS and CDR2 YYNGEE. The CDR3 sequence is 14 residues long. Trimming removed 4 bases from V and 9 bases from J, with 16 bases in between. Based on the CDR3 plus reference TRBV9 and TRBJ2-2, the full variable domain is DSGVTQTPKHLITATGQRVTLRCSPRSGDLSVYWYQQSLDQGLQFLIQYYNGEERAKGNILERFSAQQFPDLHSELNLSSLELGDSALYFCASSPFGGVRELFFGEGSRLTVL.

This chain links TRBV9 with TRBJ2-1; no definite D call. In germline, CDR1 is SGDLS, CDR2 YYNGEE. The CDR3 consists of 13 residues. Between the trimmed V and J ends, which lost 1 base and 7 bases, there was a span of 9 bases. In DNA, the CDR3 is TGTGCCAGCAGCGTAATCCTCTCTAATGAGCAGTTCTTC. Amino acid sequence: CASSVILSNEQFF.

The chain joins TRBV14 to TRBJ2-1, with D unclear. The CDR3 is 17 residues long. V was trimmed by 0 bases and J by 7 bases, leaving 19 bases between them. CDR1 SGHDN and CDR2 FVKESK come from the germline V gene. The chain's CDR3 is CASSQDIRSVFINEQFF. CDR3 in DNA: TGTGCCAGCAGCCAAGATATCCGTTCAGTGTTTATAAATGAGCAGTTCTTC.

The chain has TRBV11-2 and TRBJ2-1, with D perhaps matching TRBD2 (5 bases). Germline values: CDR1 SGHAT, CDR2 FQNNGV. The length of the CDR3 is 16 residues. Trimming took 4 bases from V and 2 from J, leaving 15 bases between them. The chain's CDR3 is CASSSLRGFTYNEQFF. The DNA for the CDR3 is TGTGCCAGCAGCTCCCTTAGAGGGTTTACCTACAATGAGCAGTTCTTC.

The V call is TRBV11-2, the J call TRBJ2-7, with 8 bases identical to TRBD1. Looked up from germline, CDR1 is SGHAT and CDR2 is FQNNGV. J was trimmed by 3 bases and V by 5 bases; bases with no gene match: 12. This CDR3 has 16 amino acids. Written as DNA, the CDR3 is TGTGCCAGCAGCCCTATACGAAGGACAGGGATCTACGAGCAGTACTTC. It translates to CASSPIRRTGIYEQYF.

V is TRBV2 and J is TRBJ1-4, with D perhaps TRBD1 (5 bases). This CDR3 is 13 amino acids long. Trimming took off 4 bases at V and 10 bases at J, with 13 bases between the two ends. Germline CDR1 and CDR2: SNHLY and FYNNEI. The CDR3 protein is CASSGVREGKLFF. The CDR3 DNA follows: TGTGCCAGCAGTGGAGTCAGGGAGGGAAAACTGTTTTTT.

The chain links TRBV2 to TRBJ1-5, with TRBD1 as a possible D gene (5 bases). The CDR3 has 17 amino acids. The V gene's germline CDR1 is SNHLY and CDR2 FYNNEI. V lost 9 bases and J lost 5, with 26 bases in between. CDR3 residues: CASQNSGRGGFHQPQHF. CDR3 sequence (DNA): TGTGCCAGTCAAAACTCGGGGAGGGGAGGATTCCATCAGCCCCAGCATTTT.

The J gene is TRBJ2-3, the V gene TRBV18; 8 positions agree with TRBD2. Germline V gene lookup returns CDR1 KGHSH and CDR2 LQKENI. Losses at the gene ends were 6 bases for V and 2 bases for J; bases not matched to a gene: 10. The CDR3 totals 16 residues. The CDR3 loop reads CASSPSGRYYTDTQYF. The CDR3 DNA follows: TGTGCCAGCTCCCCAAGCGGGAGATATTACACAGATACGCAGTATTTT.

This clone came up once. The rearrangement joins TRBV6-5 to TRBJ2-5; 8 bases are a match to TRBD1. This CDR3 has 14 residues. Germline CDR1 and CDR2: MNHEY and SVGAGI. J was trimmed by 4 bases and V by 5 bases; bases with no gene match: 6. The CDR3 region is CASSALTGAETQYF. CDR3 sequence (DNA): TGTGCCAGCAGTGCCTTGACAGGGGCAGAGACCCAGTACTTC.

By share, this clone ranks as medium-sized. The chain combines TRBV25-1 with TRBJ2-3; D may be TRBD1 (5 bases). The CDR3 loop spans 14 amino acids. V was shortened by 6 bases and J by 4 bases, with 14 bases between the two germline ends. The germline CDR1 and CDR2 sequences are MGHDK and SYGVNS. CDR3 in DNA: TGTGCCAGCAGGGGGCAAGCAGAGTCAGATACGCAGTATTTT. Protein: CASRGQAESDTQYF.

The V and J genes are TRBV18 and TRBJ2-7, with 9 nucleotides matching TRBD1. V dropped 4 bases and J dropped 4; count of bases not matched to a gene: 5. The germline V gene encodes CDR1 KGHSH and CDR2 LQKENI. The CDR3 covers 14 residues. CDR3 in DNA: TGTGCCAGCTCACAGGGGACAGGGTGGTACGAGCAGTACTTC. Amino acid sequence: CASSQGTGWYEQYF.

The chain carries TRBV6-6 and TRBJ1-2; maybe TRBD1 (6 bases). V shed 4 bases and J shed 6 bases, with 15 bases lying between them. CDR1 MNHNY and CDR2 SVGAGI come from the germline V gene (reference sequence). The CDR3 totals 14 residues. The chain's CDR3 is CASSSPDSPHGYTF. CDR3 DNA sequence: TGTGCCAGCAGTTCGCCGGACAGTCCCCATGGCTACACCTTC.

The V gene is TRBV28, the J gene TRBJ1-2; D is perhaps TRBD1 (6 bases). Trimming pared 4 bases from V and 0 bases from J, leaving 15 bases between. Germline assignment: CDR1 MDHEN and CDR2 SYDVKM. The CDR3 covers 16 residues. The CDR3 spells CASSSAGTSPNYGYTF. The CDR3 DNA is TGTGCCAGCAGTTCGGCAGGGACAAGCCCTAACTATGGCTACACCTTC.

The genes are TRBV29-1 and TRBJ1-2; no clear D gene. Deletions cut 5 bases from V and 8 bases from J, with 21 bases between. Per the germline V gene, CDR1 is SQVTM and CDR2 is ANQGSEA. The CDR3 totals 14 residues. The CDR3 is CSVWAGTSMSGYTF. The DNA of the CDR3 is TGCAGCGTTTGGGCAGGAACCTCTATGAGCGGCTACACCTTC.